The 32 T cell receptor beta chains below come from one sample, sequenced in a study of control samples from healthy donors and cancer patients. The assay was immunoSEQ multiplex PCR, and TCRdb's table has in-frame clones only and misses some. This repertoire shows about 110,000 clones, more than 85% found once; its top ten account for around 17%. Source material: blood. These receptor sequences come from a woman in her fifties or sixties in good health.

The rearrangement joins TRBV9 to TRBJ2-1; D is perhaps TRBD2 (6 bases). V lost 0 bases and J lost 8, with 21 bases in between. The CDR3 extends over 17 amino acids. Per the germline V gene, CDR1 is SGDLS and CDR2 is YYNGEE. As DNA, the CDR3 is TGTGCCAGCAGCGTAGCCGGGAACCCAGCGGGTTACGATGAGCAGTTCTTC. Its protein is CASSVAGNPAGYDEQFF.

The rearrangement links TRBV30 to TRBJ1-2; TRBD1 aligns across 8 bases. Per germline, CDR1 GTSNPN and CDR2 SVGIG (reference sequence). The length of the CDR3 is 14 residues. Unmatched junction bases numbered 7, after V lost 3 bases and J lost 4 bases. The CDR3 spells CAWRTDRGPYGYTF. CDR3 nucleotide sequence: TGTGCCTGGAGGACAGACAGGGGTCCCTATGGCTACACCTTC. Filled out from reference TRBV30 and TRBJ1-2, the complete variable domain reads SQTIHQWPATLVQPVGSPLSLECTVEGTSNPNLYWYRQAAGRGLQLLFYSVGIGQISSEVPQNLSASRPQDRQFILSSKKLLLSDSGFYLCAWRTDRGPYGYTFGSGTRLTVV.

This clone came up once. The chain links TRBV27 to TRBJ1-2; 10 nucleotides align to TRBD1. The V and J ends lost 7 bases and 5 bases, in that order; junction bases with no gene match: 10. Germline assignment: CDR1 MNHEY and CDR2 SMNVEV (reference sequence). The CDR3 length is 15 residues. The CDR3 loop reads CASTPSGTGAYGYTF. CDR3 bases: TGTGCCAGCACCCCATCCGGGACAGGGGCATATGGCTACACCTTC.

The chain combines TRBV7-2 with TRBJ2-7; D is undetermined. With 1 base removed from V and 6 bases from J, the gap between germline ends came to 10 bases. From germline, CDR1 is SGHTA and CDR2 FQGNSA. The CDR3 loop spans 13 amino acids. CDR3 region: CASSLGSFGEQYF. CDR3 nucleotides: TGTGCCAGCAGCTTAGGATCTTTCGGCGAGCAGTACTTC.

CDR3 nucleotides: TGTGCCAGCAGTTACTCGAGGGGGGGCGTCCACAATGAGCAGTTCTTC. It is translated as CASSYSRGGVHNEQFF. This rearrangement joins TRBV6-5 to TRBJ2-1, with a weak D call TRBD2 (7 bases). Trimming left V 0 bases short and J 5 bases short, with 14 bases between. The germline gives CDR1 MNHEY, CDR2 SVGAGI. The CDR3 runs to 16 residues.

V gene TRBV7-2 combines with J gene TRBJ2-1, with 8 bases matching TRBD2. From germline, CDR1 is SGHTA and CDR2 FQGNSA. The CDR3 runs to 15 residues. V shed 5 bases and J 9 bases; nucleotides not matched to a gene: 12. CDR3 in DNA: TGTGCCAGCAGCATTCCCGGGACTAGAGGGGGTGAGCAGTTCTTC. Its translation: CASSIPGTRGGEQFF.

Of note for this clone: The germline gene is not matched at one end of the junction; a read error may be the cause. The sample carries other DNA sequences with the same CDR3. V gene TRBV19 combines with J gene TRBJ1-3, with a possible D match to TRBD1 (5 bases). Germline CDR1 reads LNHDA; CDR2 reads SQIVND (reference sequence). The CDR3 is made up of 15 amino acids. The CDR3 sequence: CASSIGGDTGNTIYF. The CDR3 DNA follows: TGTGCCAGTAGCATAGGAGGGGATACTGGAAACACCATATATTTT. Variable domain in full (rest from reference TRBV19 and TRBJ1-3): DGGITQSPKYLFRKEGQNVTLSCEQNLNHDAMYWYRQDPGQGLRLIYYSQIVNDFQKGDIAEGYSVSREKKESFPLTVTSAQKNPTAFYLCASSIGGDTGNTIYFGEGSWLTVV.

The gene calls are TRBV29-1 and TRBJ2-3; 8 bases fit TRBD2. The J segment lost 4 bases and the V segment lost 7 bases, leaving 10 bases of the junction unmatched. Germline CDR1 is SQVTM and CDR2 is ANQGSEA. The CDR3 loop spans 14 amino acids. The CDR3 loop is CSAAPAGAPDTQYF. The CDR3 DNA reads TGCAGCGCTGCCCCAGCGGGGGCCCCAGATACGCAGTATTTT.

This clone was seen a single time. The chain employs TRBV30 and TRBJ1-2, with 7 bases fitting TRBD1. V was clipped by 4 bases and J by 8 bases; unmatched bases: 10. Germline loops: CDR1 GTSNPN, CDR2 SVGIG (reference sequence). CDR3 size: 13 residues. The CDR3 loop is CAWTMTGWDGYTF. The CDR3 DNA is TGTGCCTGGACCATGACAGGGTGGGACGGCTACACCTTC.

This sequence joins TRBV7-9 and TRBJ2-1; 7 bases match TRBD1. This CDR3 region has 14 residues. CDR1 is SEHNR, CDR2 FQNEAQ, per germline (reference sequence). Trimming at V came to 1 base and at J to 6 bases, leaving 3 bases not matched to a gene. Written as DNA, the CDR3 is TGTGCCAGCAGCTTAGGAGACAGGGCCAATGAGCAGTTCTTC. It is translated as CASSLGDRANEQFF.

The V gene is TRBV5-6, the J gene TRBJ2-5; D tentatively fits TRBD1 or TRBD2 (6 bases each). CDR3 length: 13 amino acids. Trimming cost V 4 bases and J 4 bases, with 11 bases left between them. From germline, CDR1 is SGHDT and CDR2 YYEEEE. The CDR3: CASSAQGGETQYF. The DNA of the CDR3 is TGTGCCAGCAGCGCACAGGGAGGAGAGACCCAGTACTTC.

The chain uses TRBV11-3 and TRBJ2-3; the match to TRBD1 covers 8 bases. Germline V lookup: CDR1 SGHNT, CDR2 YENEEA. The CDR3 is 15 residues long. Trimming cost V 5 bases and J 2 bases; bases outside gene matches: 6. The CDR3 here is CASSQGDRYTDTQYF. The CDR3 DNA reads as TGTGCCAGCAGCCAGGGGGACAGGTACACAGATACGCAGTATTTT.

This rearrangement joins TRBV7-9 to TRBJ2-1; 8 bases are a match to TRBD1. The CDR3 is 18 amino acids. Germline CDR1 SEHNR, CDR2 FQNEAQ (reference sequence). The J segment lost 6 bases and the V segment lost 5 bases, leaving 18 bases of the junction unmatched. CDR3 nucleotides: TGTGCCAGCAGCCTATGGTCAACAGGACAGGGTGGAATCAATGAGCAGTTCTTC. It yields the protein CASSLWSTGQGGINEQFF.

The chain couples TRBV30 to TRBJ1-6, with D possibly matching TRBD1 (5 bases). The ends were cut back, 4 bases at V and 5 bases at J, with 9 bases in the middle. The CDR3 covers 13 residues. Germline V CDR1 and CDR2: GTSNPN, SVGIG (reference sequence). The CDR3 DNA sequence: TGTGCCTGGACGCAGGGTAATAATTCACCCCTCCACTTT. Its translation is CAWTQGNNSPLHF.

This chain links TRBV30 with TRBJ1-2, with 7 nucleotides matching TRBD1. The CDR3 consists of 13 residues. Trimming at V came to 8 bases and at J to 1 base, leaving 7 bases not matched to a gene. Germline V lookup: CDR1 GTSNPN, CDR2 SVGIG (reference sequence). The CDR3 loop reads CAGKRQGNYGYTF. The CDR3 nucleotides read TGTGCCGGGAAACGACAGGGTAACTATGGCTACACCTTC.

The V call is TRBV7-8, the J call TRBJ2-1, with 8 bases lining up with TRBD1. The germline V gene encodes CDR1 SGHVS and CDR2 FQNEAQ. The J segment lost 0 bases and the V segment lost 0 bases, leaving 4 bases of the junction unmatched. This CDR3 contains 17 residues. For the CDR3, the DNA is TGTGCCAGCAGCTTAGCGCGGGACAGGCCCTCCTACAATGAGCAGTTCTTC. This codes for CASSLARDRPSYNEQFF.

The chain links TRBV11-2 to TRBJ2-1, with 7 nucleotides matching TRBD2. The CDR3 length is 14 residues. The V gene's germline CDR1 is SGHAT and CDR2 FQNNGV. Trimming took 5 bases from V and 8 from J; bases not matched to a gene: 9. The CDR3 region has the DNA TGTGCCAGCAGCCCCCAGGGAGGGATATATGAGCAGTTCTTC. The encoded protein is CASSPQGGIYEQFF.

This clone was detected only a few times. The chain recombines TRBV4-1 with TRBJ2-7; the D is unclear. The V and J ends lost 0 bases and 1 base respectively, with 7 bases between them. This CDR3 is built from 14 residues. The germline V gene encodes CDR1 MGHRA and CDR2 YSYEKL. Here the CDR3 DNA reads TGCGCCAGCAGCCAAGATACTGTATCCTACGAGCAGTACGTC. Its protein product is CASSQDTVSYEQYV.

V usage is TRBV6-5 and J usage is TRBJ1-1, with a weak D call TRBD1 (6 bases). Trimming cost V 10 bases and J 8 bases, with 17 bases left between them. CDR3 length: 12 residues. The germline V gene has CDR1 MNHEY and CDR2 SVGAGI. CDR3 sequence: CATRGGAKEAFF. The DNA for the CDR3 is TGTGCCACTCGGGGGGGGGCGAAGGAAGCTTTCTTT.

This chain links TRBV7-2 with TRBJ1-5; D not certain. V lost 4 bases and J 5 bases, leaving 9 bases between the germline ends. Germline V gives CDR1 SGHTA, CDR2 FQGNSA. The CDR3 is 13 amino acids. The CDR3 protein is CASSSRIYQPQHF. For the CDR3, the DNA is TGTGCCAGCAGCTCCCGGATATATCAGCCCCAGCATTTT. The complete variable domain, with remaining parts taken from reference TRBV7-2 and TRBJ1-5, reads GAGVSQSPSNKVTEKGKDVELRCDPISGHTALYWYRQSLGQGLEFLIYFQGNSAPDKSGLPSDRFSAERTGGSVSTLTIQRTQQEDSAVYLCASSSRIYQPQHFGDGTRLSIL.

This clone was observed a handful of times. The rearrangement links TRBV5-1 to TRBJ2-3; D is perhaps TRBD1 (6 bases). Germline V gene sequence: CDR1 SGHRS, CDR2 YFSETQ. Trimming removed 6 bases at V and 6 bases at J, with 14 bases between. There are 13 residues in the CDR3. The CDR3 region is CASTPDSPDTQYF. The CDR3 nucleotides read TGCGCCAGCACCCCGGACAGCCCGGATACGCAGTATTTT.

Ten or more counts support this clone. The V gene is TRBV5-6, the J gene TRBJ1-5; no clear D. Germline CDR1 SGHDT, CDR2 YYEEEE. The CDR3 runs to 16 residues. V lost 4 bases, J lost 0 bases, and 14 bases lay in between. For the CDR3, the DNA is TGTGCCAGCAGCACCGGACCGGGATATAGCAATCAGCCCCAGCATTTT. Translated: CASSTGPGYSNQPQHF.

In DNA form, the CDR3 reads TGTGCCAGCAGTCGTAGCCTCCAAGAGACCCAGTACTTC. Its protein is CASSRSLQETQYF. The V call is TRBV6-5, the J call TRBJ2-5; no definite D call. V was shortened by 5 bases and J by 1 base, with 8 bases between the two germline ends. The CDR3 sequence is 13 residues long. Germline V gene data show CDR1 as MNHEY and CDR2 as SVGAGI.

This rearrangement joins TRBV6-4 to TRBJ2-1; D perhaps matches TRBD2 (5 bases). Germline V lookup: CDR1 MRHNA, CDR2 SNTAGT. Trimming removed 0 bases at V and 0 bases at J, with 6 bases between. CDR3 length equals 15 residues. The CDR3 spells CASSDSGSSYNEQFF. The CDR3 DNA is TGTGCCAGCAGTGACTCGGGGAGCTCCTACAATGAGCAGTTCTTC.

V and J are TRBV18 and TRBJ1-5; TRBD1 agrees at 9 bases. The CDR3 length is 16 residues. Germline-derived CDR1 and CDR2 are KGHSH and LQKENI. V shed 3 bases and J 4 bases; nucleotides not matched to a gene: 7. CDR3: CASSPTFGQGNQPQHF. CDR3 nucleotides: TGTGCCAGCTCACCTACTTTCGGACAGGGGAATCAGCCCCAGCATTTT.

The V and J genes are TRBV2 and TRBJ1-5; D unclear. This CDR3 region has 13 residues. V dropped 10 bases and J dropped 0 bases, with 10 bases sitting between them. Germline V gene lookup returns CDR1 SNHLY and CDR2 FYNNEI. CDR3 nucleotides: TGTGCCACCCATGGAGATAGCAATCAGCCCCAGCATTTT. Translated: CATHGDSNQPQHF.

This clone appeared once. The chain combines TRBV19 with TRBJ1-4; 7 nucleotides line up with TRBD1. V dropped 1 base and J dropped 8; count of bases not matched to a gene: 7. Germline values: CDR1 LNHDA, CDR2 SQIVND (reference sequence). The CDR3 totals 15 residues. CDR3 nucleotides: TGTGCCAGTAGTATAGGGCGGCAGGGGGACGAAAAACTGTTTTTT. This codes for CASSIGRQGDEKLFF.

J is TRBJ2-5 and V is TRBV5-1; D call uncertain. Germline CDR1 SGHRS, CDR2 YFSETQ. The CDR3 consists of 14 residues. V was cut by 5 bases and J by 2 bases, with 13 bases left in between. The CDR3 is CASRLDTTQETQYF. The CDR3, as DNA: TGCGCCAGCAGACTCGACACCACACAAGAGACCCAGTACTTC.

This sequence joins TRBV2 and TRBJ1-5; TRBD1 agrees at 8 bases. The CDR3 runs to 13 residues. Trimming at V came to 5 bases and at J to 4 bases, leaving 1 base not matched to a gene. CDR1 SNHLY and CDR2 FYNNEI come from the germline V gene. CDR3: CASSRQGNQPQHF. CDR3 DNA: TGTGCCAGCAGTCGACAGGGGAATCAGCCCCAGCATTTT.

The count of this clone is one. CDR3 DNA: TGTGCCAGCAGCCCAGTGGGGGTCACTGAAGCTTTCTTT. Protein product: CASSPVGVTEAFF. The chain links TRBV12-3 or TRBV12-4 to TRBJ1-1, with a tentative D call TRBD1 (5 bases). Trimming cost V 6 bases and J 4 bases, with 12 bases left between them. This CDR3 spans 13 amino acids.

The chain carries TRBV7-9 and TRBJ1-6; D is perhaps TRBD1 (6 bases). The V end was cut by 1 base, the J end by 11 bases, with 12 bases between. CDR1 is SEHNR, CDR2 FQNEAQ, per germline (reference sequence). This CDR3 has 14 amino acids. The DNA of the CDR3 is TGTGCCAGCAGCTTAGATACAGGGAGGACACCCCTCCACTTT. This encodes CASSLDTGRTPLHF.

The chain carries TRBV6-5 and TRBJ1-3, with D possibly being TRBD1 (6 bases). V lost 0 bases, J lost 7 bases, and 16 bases lay in between. Germline V gene data show CDR1 as MNHEY and CDR2 as SVGAGI. The CDR3 loop spans 16 amino acids. CDR3 loop: CASSYSGNRAGNTIYF. As DNA, the CDR3 is TGTGCCAGCAGTTACTCTGGGAACAGGGCGGGGAACACCATATATTTT.